A single TCR beta chain is shown here with its context. This sample was taken from a study of blood T cell repertoires in COVID-19. Whole-study context: The samples span acute and convalescent COVID-19 from the United States, Italy and Spain. Sample material is recorded as cDNA or gDNA derived from T cells, B-cell-depleted T cells, or PBMCs.

CDR1 is SGHRS, CDR2 YFSETQ, per germline. This CDR3 has 13 residues. V lost 4 bases and J 10 bases, leaving 12 bases between the germline ends. In the authors' methods: Estimation of nucleated cell counts relied on the amplification of reference gene primers. The repertoire was sequenced with immunoSEQ multiplex PCR; TCRdb's copy has only in-frame clones and lacks some. V, J and clone size reflect that table, while D and trimming were determined from the DNA. The data show roughly 200,000 clones, roughly 88% seen once. This TCR was recovered from a man aged 60 to 69 with acute or convalescent COVID-19. The chain recombines TRBV5-1 with TRBJ1-6; D is undetermined. Material for sequencing was peripheral blood. CDR3 residues: CASSLRNESPLHF. DNA of the CDR3: TGCGCCAGCAGCCTGCGGAATGAGTCACCCCTCCACTTT. The variable domain in full, with the rest retrieved from reference TRBV5-1 and TRBJ1-6, is KAGVTQTPRYLIKTRGQQVTLSCSPISGHRSVSWYQQTPGQGLQFLFEYFSETQRNKGNFPGRFSGRQFSNSRSEMNVSTLELGDSALYLCASSLRNESPLHFGNGTRLTVT.